Listed below are T cell receptor beta chains from one sample, sequenced in a study of T cell repertoires in cytomegalovirus infection. Which antigens these TCRs recognize remains unknown. Each CDR3 protein gets one entry after TCRdb re-called the reads with MiXCR. The sample lists 400,000 to 600,000 distinct CDR3 sequences, under 45% occurring once. The sample here was cultured PBMCs, taken from culture after CMV antigen stimulation. Every receptor here comes from a human donor in good health (CMV status not recorded). Some clones in this sample may be carry-over from other donors' samples. Both conserved end residues are part of each CDR3. D genes are given only for firm matches. Expanded clones get a size class; other rows say once, few or many, or leave the size out.

d_gene	j_gene	abundance	v_gene	CDR3nt	CDR3aa
TRBD2	TRBJ2-3	many	TRBV7-2	TGTGCCAGCAGCCCGGGACTAGCGGGAGGAACAGATACGCAGTATTTT	CASSPGLAGGTDTQYF
TRBD2	TRBJ2-3	.	TRBV7-9	TGTGCCAGCAGCTTAGGGTCGGGACTAGCGCAGTATTTT	CASSLGSGLAQYF
TRBD1	TRBJ1-1	.	TRBV5-6	TGTGCCAGCACCCGGACAGGGGGCGTCTTGAACACTGAAGCTTTCTTT	CASTRTGGVLNTEAFF
TRBD1	TRBJ2-3	.	TRBV5-1	TGCGCCAGCTCCGAGGGACAGGGGTTAGATACGCAGTATTTT	CASSEGQGLDTQYF
.	TRBJ2-7	.	TRBV7-2	TGTGCCAGCAGCGCCCGGGACGGATTAGAGCAGTACTTC	CASSARDGLEQYF
.	TRBJ2-5	.	TRBV23-1	TGCGCCAGCAGCCTTAAAGACCCCAAGTCAACCGGGCAGGAGACCCAGTACTTC	CASSLKDPKSTGQETQYF
TRBD1	TRBJ1-2	.	TRBV7-6	TGTGCCAGCAGCTTAACAGGGGGCATGGATGGCTACACCTTC	CASSLTGGMDGYTF
.	TRBJ2-3	once	TRBV5-4	TGTGCCAGCACGGACTTACCTAGCACAGATACGCAGTATTTT	CASTDLPSTDTQYF
TRBD1	TRBJ2-7	.	TRBV7-8	TGTGCCAGCAGCTTAAGGACAGGTTTTCTCTACGAGCAGTACTTC	CASSLRTGFLYEQYF
TRBD1	TRBJ2-3	once	TRBV2	TGTGCCAGCAGTGAATTTGGGACAGGGGCCACAGATACGCAGTATTTT	CASSEFGTGATDTQYF
.	TRBJ2-5	.	TRBV7-2	TGTGCCAGCAGCTCAATCCCTTCGGAAAGGGGGGATACAGAGACCCAGTACTTC	CASSSIPSERGDTETQYF
TRBD2	TRBJ2-1	.	TRBV5-1	TGCGCCAGCAGCTTGGGCGGGACTAGGTTCAATGAGCAGTTCTTC	CASSLGGTRFNEQFF
.	TRBJ2-1	.	TRBV7-2	TGTGCCAGCAGCGACAGATCATTGTACAATGAGCAGTTCTTC	CASSDRSLYNEQFF
.	TRBJ2-1	.	TRBV7-2	TGTGCCAGCAGACGGTCCTACGCGAATGAGCAGTTCTTC	CASRRSYANEQFF
.	TRBJ1-2	.	TRBV12-3/TRBV12-4	TGTGCCAGCAGTTTCCTACCCCCCGTCCGACAAAGCTATGGCTACACCTTC	CASSFLPPVRQSYGYTF
.	TRBJ2-3	.	TRBV27	TGTGCCAGCCAGCCGAGGGCGGGCCTCACAGATACGCAGTATTTT	CASQPRAGLTDTQYF
TRBD1	TRBJ2-5	once	TRBV5-6	TGTGCCAGCAGCTTGGCCGGGACAGGGGGTGGGACCCAGTACTTC	CASSLAGTGGGTQYF